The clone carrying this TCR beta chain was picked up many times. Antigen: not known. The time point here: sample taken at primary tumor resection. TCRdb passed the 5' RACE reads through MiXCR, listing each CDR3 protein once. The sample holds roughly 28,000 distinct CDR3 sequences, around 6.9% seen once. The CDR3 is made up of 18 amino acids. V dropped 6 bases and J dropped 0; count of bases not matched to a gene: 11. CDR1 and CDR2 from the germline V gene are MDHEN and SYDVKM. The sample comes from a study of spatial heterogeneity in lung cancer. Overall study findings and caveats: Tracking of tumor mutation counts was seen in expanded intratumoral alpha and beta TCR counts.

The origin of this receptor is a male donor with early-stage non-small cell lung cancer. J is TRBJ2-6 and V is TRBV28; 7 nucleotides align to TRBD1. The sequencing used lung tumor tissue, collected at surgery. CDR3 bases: TGTGCCAGCAGCCTCCGCCGGGACAGCAGCTCTGGGGCCAACGTCCTGACTTTC. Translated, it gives CASSLRRDSSSGANVLTF. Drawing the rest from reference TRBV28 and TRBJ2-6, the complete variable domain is DVKVTQSSRYLVKRTGEKVFLECVQDMDHENMFWYRQDPGLGLRLIYFSYDVKMKEKGDIPEGYSVSREKKERFSLILESASTNQTSMYLCASSLRRDSSSGANVLTFGAGSRLTVL.